These T cell receptor beta chains were read from a single sample in a study of early T cells in non-severe SARS-CoV-2 infection. Using its own MiXCR run on the 5' RACE reads, TCRdb lists one record per CDR3 protein. The sample records around 60,000 distinct CDR3 sequences, 8.5% to 10% being singletons. The specimen sequenced was whole blood. These receptors were collected from an adult who was a healthcare worker with PCR-confirmed SARS-CoV-2 infection or an uninfected control (not recorded which). Both conserved end residues are part of each CDR3. D genes are given only for firm matches. Expanded clones get a size class; other rows say once, few or many, or leave the size out.

clone size	V gene	J gene	D gene	CDR3 DNA	CDR3 protein
many	TRBV6-1	TRBJ1-5	-	TGTGCCAGCAGCGTGGGAAGGCAGGTCAATCAGCCCCAGCATTTT	CASSVGRQVNQPQHF
many	TRBV7-9	TRBJ2-1	-	TGTGCCAGCAGCTTCTCGATGAACTACAATGAGCAGTTCTTC	CASSFSMNYNEQFF
few	TRBV20-1	TRBJ1-1	-	TGCAGTGCTCCGACAGGAAACACTGAAGCTTTCTTT	CSAPTGNTEAFF
-	TRBV12-3/TRBV12-4	TRBJ1-2	-	TGTGCCAGCGCCGCCGGCGGCTTCCGCTATGGCTACACCTTC	CASAAGGFRYGYTF
many	TRBV11-1	TRBJ2-4	TRBD1	TGTGCCAGCAGCCCCCGACAGGGACAAAGCTTAGGTCTTCAGTACTTC	CASSPRQGQSLGLQYF
many	TRBV6-5	TRBJ2-3	TRBD1	TGTGCCAGCAGTTTTCGGGACAGGGTGTCAGATACGCAGTATTTT	CASSFRDRVSDTQYF
many	TRBV20-1	TRBJ1-6	-	TGCAGTGCTAGAGATTCGGGGGGCTCCTATAATTCACCCCTCCACTTT	CSARDSGGSYNSPLHF
many	TRBV7-8	TRBJ2-3	TRBD2	TGTGCCAGCAGCTGGACTAGAGACACAGATACGCAGTATTTT	CASSWTRDTDTQYF
many	TRBV6-2/TRBV6-3	TRBJ2-7	TRBD1	TGTGCCAGCACCCTGACAGGGGACGAGCAGTACTTC	CASTLTGDEQYF
many	TRBV12-3/TRBV12-4	TRBJ2-5	-	TGTGCCAGCAGTCAAGGGGTGTGGGCCCAAGAGACCCAGTACTTC	CASSQGVWAQETQYF
-	TRBV9	TRBJ1-2	TRBD1	TGTGCCAGCAGCGTAGACTGGGGACAGGGAAGGGATGGCTACACCTTC	CASSVDWGQGRDGYTF
-	TRBV29-1	TRBJ1-5	-	TGCAGCGTTCTTTTCGGGCACAGCAATCAGCCCCAGCATTTT	CSVLFGHSNQPQHF
-	TRBV5-8	TRBJ2-3	-	TGTGCCAGCAGCTTGAAACCAACCACAGATACGCAGTATTTT	CASSLKPTTDTQYF
medium-sized	TRBV6-4	TRBJ2-1	-	TGTGCCAGCAGCCCCGAGGCAGAAAATGAGCAGTTCTTC	CASSPEAENEQFF
-	TRBV11-2	TRBJ2-1	-	TGTGCCAGCAGCCCTTCTGCGGTCCGACATGAGCAGTTCTTC	CASSPSAVRHEQFF
-	TRBV5-5	TRBJ2-7	-	TGTGCCAGCAGCGGCAGTCGCGAGCAGTACTTC	CASSGSREQYF
medium-sized	TRBV7-4	TRBJ1-5	-	TGTGCCAGCAGCTTTATCAGACAGGAGGGACCGTTTCAGCCCCAGCATTTT	CASSFIRQEGPFQPQHF
many	TRBV13	TRBJ1-6	TRBD1	TGTGCCAGCAGCACAGGAACAGGGGATTCACCCCTCCACTTT	CASSTGTGDSPLHF
many	TRBV29-1	TRBJ1-2	-	TGCAGCGTGCCTTCCTCCGCAGCTAACTATGGCTACACCTTC	CSVPSSAANYGYTF
many	TRBV27	TRBJ2-1	TRBD2	TGTGCCAGCAGTTTAACTAGCGGCTGGGATGAGCAGTTCTTC	CASSLTSGWDEQFF
-	TRBV20-1	TRBJ2-7	TRBD2	TGCAGTGCTAAGCAACCGGGACTAGCAGAGGAGCAGTACTTC	CSAKQPGLAEEQYF
many	TRBV6-2/TRBV6-3	TRBJ1-1	TRBD1	TGTGCCAGCAGTTTACTCCGGACAGGCGAAGCTTTCTTT	CASSLLRTGEAFF
many	TRBV10-3	TRBJ2-6	-	TGTGCCATCAGTCCCTCTGGGGCCAACGTCCTGACTTTC	CAISPSGANVLTF
many	TRBV12-3/TRBV12-4	TRBJ2-7	-	TGTGCCAGCAGACCGCCGGGGCTAGCAAGCTCCTACGAGCAGTACTTC	CASRPPGLASSYEQYF
-	TRBV12-3/TRBV12-4	TRBJ2-3	-	TGTGCCAGCACTTTGGCGGGACGCACAGATACGCAGTATTTT	CASTLAGRTDTQYF
many	TRBV19	TRBJ2-1	TRBD2	TGTGCCAGTAGTATGAAAGCGGGAGTCGTTTACAATGAGCAGTTCTTC	CASSMKAGVVYNEQFF
many	TRBV11-2	TRBJ1-2	TRBD1	TGTGCCAGCAGCTTAGCAGGGGGCTATAATGGCTACACCTTC	CASSLAGGYNGYTF
many	TRBV20-1	TRBJ2-1	-	TGCAGTGCTAGAGATAGGGAGAGAAATTACAATGAGCAGTTCTTC	CSARDRERNYNEQFF
few	TRBV7-6	TRBJ1-1	-	TGTGCCAGCAGCAAACAGACCCCGGACCTTTACACTGAAGCTTTCTTT	CASSKQTPDLYTEAFF
many	TRBV9	TRBJ2-4	TRBD1	TGTGCCAGCAGCTTTTCGGGACAGGACAAAAACATTCAGTACTTC	CASSFSGQDKNIQYF
-	TRBV29-1	TRBJ2-1	-	TGCAGCGCCAAAAGCGGCTATGAGCAGTTCTTC	CSAKSGYEQFF
few	TRBV4-3	TRBJ2-6	-	TGCGCCAGCAGCCTCCAGATCTCTGGGGCCAACGTCCTGACTTTC	CASSLQISGANVLTF
many	TRBV7-9	TRBJ2-1	-	TGTGCCAGCAGCCGTAGCGACTACAATGAGCAGTTCTTC	CASSRSDYNEQFF
-	TRBV5-4	TRBJ2-3	TRBD2	TGTGCCAGCAGCTCCAGCGGGATGACAGATACGCAGTATTTT	CASSSSGMTDTQYF
-	TRBV6-5	TRBJ1-6	TRBD1	TGTGCCAGCAGCCCTCGGATAGGACAGGGAGGGTCACCCCTCCACTTT	CASSPRIGQGGSPLHF
-	TRBV19	TRBJ1-4	-	TGTGCCAGTAGTATATGGGAGAACGAAAAACTGTTTTTT	CASSIWENEKLFF
many	TRBV12-3/TRBV12-4	TRBJ1-6	-	TGTGCCAGCAGTTTCGGACAGTATAATTCACCCCTCCACTTT	CASSFGQYNSPLHF
few	TRBV6-1	TRBJ2-5	TRBD1	TGTGCCAGCAGTGGGGACAGGGGGGAGACCCAGTACTTC	CASSGDRGETQYF
-	TRBV20-1	TRBJ2-3	TRBD2	TGCAGTGCTAGTACTAGCGGGAGAACAGATACGCAGTATTTT	CSASTSGRTDTQYF
few	TRBV25-1	TRBJ1-1	TRBD1	TGTGCCAGCAGGCAGGGGGGGAAGAACACTGAAGCTTTCTTT	CASRQGGKNTEAFF
few	TRBV9	TRBJ2-5	-	TGTGCCAGCAGTGCCGGGAGGACCCAGTACTTC	CASSAGRTQYF
few	TRBV5-6	TRBJ2-7	TRBD2	TGTGCCAGCAGCTCATCTAGCGGGACGTGGGAGCAGTACTTC	CASSSSSGTWEQYF
-	TRBV7-9	TRBJ2-1	-	TGTGCCAGCAGCTCGCCGGGACGCGATGAGCAGTTCTTC	CASSSPGRDEQFF
many	TRBV6-2/TRBV6-3	TRBJ2-1	TRBD2	TGTGCCAGCGCCGGGACTAGCGGGAGAAATGAGCAGTTCTTC	CASAGTSGRNEQFF
few	TRBV6-5	TRBJ1-2	-	TGTGCCAGCAGTCTTTACGCCGGGACGGATTATGGCTACACCTTC	CASSLYAGTDYGYTF
-	TRBV20-1	TRBJ2-4	-	TGCAGTGCTAGAGTCGGGGACGGGGCCAAAAACATTCAGTACTTC	CSARVGDGAKNIQYF
few	TRBV6-5	TRBJ2-1	TRBD1	TGTGCCAGCAGTAACTGGGACAGCAATGAGCAGTTCTTC	CASSNWDSNEQFF
many	TRBV5-1	TRBJ1-4	TRBD1	TGCGCCAGCAGCTTCACAGGGGGCCATGAAAAACTGTTTTTT	CASSFTGGHEKLFF
-	TRBV10-3	TRBJ2-5	TRBD2	TGTGCCATCAGTGATTTCGGACTAGCAGGGACCCAGTACTTC	CAISDFGLAGTQYF
few	TRBV27	TRBJ2-1	TRBD2	TGTGCCAGTTTGACTAGCCGAGCTACAGGCGCCACCTACAATGAGCAGTTCTTC	CASLTSRATGATYNEQFF